These T cell receptor beta chains were read from a single sample in a study of blood T cell repertoires in COVID-19. Sequencing was performed with immunoSEQ multiplex PCR; in TCRdb, only in-frame clones are kept and a portion is missing. The sample yields fewer than 350,000 clones, 85% seen once. The sequencing sample was made of PBMCs or T cells enriched from blood (not recorded which). The receptors derive from a woman younger than 45 who had been exposed to COVID-19. Both conserved end residues are part of each CDR3. Each record gives: V gene, J gene, D gene, clone size, CDR3 DNA, CDR3 protein. D genes are given only for firm matches. Where a row states a size, it is once, few, many or the class of an expanded clone; other rows omit it.

>TRBV19|TRBJ2-1|TRBD2|-
TGTGCCAGTAGTATCCCTGGACTAGCGGGAAACAATGAGCAGTTCTTC
CASSIPGLAGNNEQFF
>TRBV7-3|TRBJ1-2|-|-
TGTGCCAGCAGCTCGCAGGAAAACTATGGCTACACCTTC
CASSSQENYGYTF
>TRBV10-3|TRBJ2-5|TRBD1|-
TGTGCCATCACCCCGGGCAGGGGGAGAGGAGAGACCCAGTACTTC
CAITPGRGRGETQYF
>TRBV13|TRBJ2-5|TRBD2|-
TGTGCCAGCAGCTTCCGACTAGCGGGGGGAGGAGAGACCCAGTACTTC
CASSFRLAGGGETQYF
>TRBV28|TRBJ2-5|-|-
TGTGCCAGCAGAAGGAGGATCGGTCGAGAGACCCAGTACTTC
CASRRRIGRETQYF
>TRBV28|TRBJ2-7|-|-
TGTGCCAGCATTTCAACGGGGACCTACGAGCAGTACTTC
CASISTGTYEQYF
>TRBV6-5|TRBJ2-7|TRBD1|few
TGTGCCAGCGAGGGACAGGAAAACTACGAGCAGTACTTC
CASEGQENYEQYF
>TRBV6-5|TRBJ2-3|-|-
TGTGCCAGCAGAGACAGCGCTAGCACAGATACGCAGTATTTT
CASRDSASTDTQYF
>TRBV4-3|TRBJ1-2|TRBD1|once
TGCGCCAGCAGCCAAGGTGCGGGACAGGGGGCGCGGGGCTACACCTTC
CASSQGAGQGARGYTF
>TRBV27|TRBJ1-6|TRBD1|many
TGTGCCAGCAGTTTCGTCTCAGGGGGCGGCAACTCACCCCTCCACTTT
CASSFVSGGGNSPLHF
>TRBV12-3/TRBV12-4|TRBJ1-2|-|few
TGTGCCAGCAGTTTAATGACAGCCAATGGCTACACCTTC
CASSLMTANGYTF
>TRBV3-1/TRBV3-2|TRBJ2-2|TRBD1|-
TGTGCCAGCAGGCGTTCAGGGGGCTCTACCGGGGAGCTGTTTTTT
CASRRSGGSTGELFF
>TRBV28|TRBJ1-2|-|-
TGTGCCAGCAGTGAGGGTCTATCCTATGGCTACACCTTC
CASSEGLSYGYTF
>TRBV5-1|TRBJ1-1|-|-
TGCGCCAGCAGCTTGAGAGATAACACTGAAGCTTTCTTT
CASSLRDNTEAFF
>TRBV28|TRBJ2-6|TRBD2|-
TGTGCCAGCAGTCTTAAAGGGCTTGGGAGGGGCTCTGGGGCCAACGTCCTGACTTTC
CASSLKGLGRGSGANVLTF
>TRBV5-1|TRBJ2-1|TRBD2|medium-sized
TGCGCCAGCAGCCCCAGCGGGAGGGCCAATGAGCAGTTCTTC
CASSPSGRANEQFF
>TRBV5-4|TRBJ1-6|TRBD1|-
TGTGCCAGCAGCAATTCACCGGGACAGGGATTTTCGTCACCCCTCCACTTT
CASSNSPGQGFSSPLHF
>TRBV27|TRBJ2-1|TRBD2|-
TGTGCCAGCAAGAGAGGACTAGCGGCGCCGGAGGGGCAGTTCTTC
CASKRGLAAPEGQFF
>TRBV5-1|TRBJ2-1|-|few
TGCGCCAGCAGCTTGGGAGGGACAAGTATCGGGAACTACAATGAGCAGTTCTTC
CASSLGGTSIGNYNEQFF
>TRBV29-1|TRBJ2-5|TRBD2|once
TGCAGCGTAATTAGCGGGGGCCTACAAGAGACCCAGTACTTC
CSVISGGLQETQYF
>TRBV6-5|TRBJ1-1|-|-
TGTGCCAGCAGGCCCCGGACAGTGAACACTGAAGCTTTCTTT
CASRPRTVNTEAFF
>TRBV12-5|TRBJ2-1|-|-
TGTGCTAGTGGTTTGAGCCGGGGGAAATTGATCTTC
CASGLSRGKLIF
>TRBV27|TRBJ1-6|-|once
TGTGCCAGCAGTAGAGAATATAATTCACCCCTCCACTTT
CASSREYNSPLHF
>TRBV28|TRBJ2-3|-|-
TGTGCCAGCGCCGACAGTTCTGGGCAGTATTTT
CASADSSGQYF
>TRBV6-2/TRBV6-3|TRBJ1-1|-|-
TGTGCCAGCAGTTACGGCCAGTTGAACACTGAAGCTTTCTTT
CASSYGQLNTEAFF
>TRBV3-1/TRBV3-2|TRBJ2-1|TRBD2|once
TGTGCCAGCAGCCAATCGGGGACTAGCGGGAGCCATCTCTACAATGAGCAGTTCTTC
CASSQSGTSGSHLYNEQFF
>TRBV5-1|TRBJ2-7|-|-
TGCGCCAGCAGCTTGGCCGAGAGGCCCGAGCAGTACTTC
CASSLAERPEQYF
>TRBV20-1|TRBJ1-2|-|-
TGCAGTGCTAGTCAGGCCGGACAACATGGCTACACCTTC
CSASQAGQHGYTF
>TRBV28|TRBJ1-2|TRBD1|once
TGTGCCAGCAGTTGGGGACAGGGGGTAGACTATGGCTACACCTTC
CASSWGQGVDYGYTF
>TRBV19|TRBJ2-2|TRBD2|-
TGTGCCAGTAGATCTAGCGGGTCGGCCGGGGAGCTGTTTTTT
CASRSSGSAGELFF
>TRBV10-3|TRBJ2-7|-|-
TGTGCCATCAGTGGAGAACCCGGGGTGGAGCAGTACTTC
CAISGEPGVEQYF
>TRBV11-2|TRBJ1-1|-|few
TGTGCCAGCAGCCACCGAGGGAACACTGAAGCTTTCTTT
CASSHRGNTEAFF
>TRBV5-4|TRBJ2-1|-|few
TGTGCCAGCAGCCCAGGGGTTGGGAGCAATGAGCAGTTCTTC
CASSPGVGSNEQFF
>TRBV6-2/TRBV6-3|TRBJ2-5|-|-
TGTGCCAGCAGTTACATGAGGTTCAGGGGAAGGGGAGAGACCCAGTACTTC
CASSYMRFRGRGETQYF
>TRBV11-3|TRBJ2-2|TRBD1|-
TGTGCCAGCAGGCCGGGACAGGGGACCGGGGAGCTGTTTTTT
CASRPGQGTGELFF
>TRBV5-1|TRBJ2-7|-|-
TGCGCCAGCAGATTAAAGATTGGAGGAAGGCAGTACTTC
CASRLKIGGRQYF
>TRBV6-5|TRBJ1-2|-|-
TGTGCCAGCAGTTACGGGGGCAGGGCCTATGGCTACACCTTC
CASSYGGRAYGYTF
>TRBV15|TRBJ1-5|TRBD1|-
TGTGCCACCAGCAGACCCCCCGTAGGGCCAGGGGGACTTCAGCCCCAGCATTTT
CATSRPPVGPGGLQPQHF
>TRBV5-4|TRBJ2-1|TRBD2|-
TGTGCCAGCAGCTTGGCTAGCGGGGCCTACAATGAGCAGTTCTTC
CASSLASGAYNEQFF
>TRBV18|TRBJ2-7|-|-
TGTGCCAGCTCAACTAGGGAAGAGCAGTACTTC
CASSTREEQYF
>TRBV18|TRBJ1-6|TRBD1|-
TGTGCCAGCTCACCAGGAGGGGGCTTTTCACCCCTCCACTTT
CASSPGGGFSPLHF
>TRBV14|TRBJ1-5|-|-
TGTGCCAGCAGTCTCACAGGGAGCAATCAGCCCCAGCATTTT
CASSLTGSNQPQHF
>TRBV11-3|TRBJ2-3|-|-
TGTGCCAGCAGCGAGCAGGGTGGGACAGATACGCAGTATTTT
CASSEQGGTDTQYF
>TRBV3-1/TRBV3-2|TRBJ2-1|-|-
TGTGCCAGCAGCCAAGCCAAGGGCCAGGGTAGGAATGAGCAGTTCTTC
CASSQAKGQGRNEQFF
>TRBV10-3|TRBJ2-1|-|-
TGTGCCATCAGTGAGGCCAGCTCCTACAATGAGCAGTTCTTC
CAISEASSYNEQFF
>TRBV14|TRBJ2-7|TRBD2|-
TGTGCCAGCAGCCAAGATGGGACTAGCGGACTCGAGCAGTACTTC
CASSQDGTSGLEQYF
>TRBV28|TRBJ2-7|TRBD2|once
TGTGCCAGCAGTTTACGGTGGCTAGCGGGGAGAGGGTCCTACGAGCAGTACTTC
CASSLRWLAGRGSYEQYF
>TRBV4-1|TRBJ1-1|TRBD1|-
TGCGCCAGCAGCCAAGACGCAGGGGGAAGCTTAAGGATGAACACTGAAGCTTTCTTT
CASSQDAGGSLRMNTEAFF
>TRBV5-1|TRBJ2-3|TRBD2|-
TGCGCCAGCAGCATAGCGGGCCCCACAGATACGCAGTATTTT
CASSIAGPTDTQYF
>TRBV12-3/TRBV12-4|TRBJ1-1|-|-
TGTGCCAGCAGTAGCATCTGGAACACTGAAGCTTTCTTT
CASSSIWNTEAFF
>TRBV5-1|TRBJ1-1|-|-
TGCGCCAGCAGCGCGGGGACGATCCACACTGAAGCTTTCTTT
CASSAGTIHTEAFF
>TRBV6-6|TRBJ2-7|TRBD1|once
TGTGCCAGCGTTGACAGGGGGAGTCCCTACGAGCAGTACTTC
CASVDRGSPYEQYF
>TRBV5-4|TRBJ1-6|-|-
TGTGCCAGCAGCTTGGTCCGGACCTTAGAGGGTTCACCCCTCCACTTT
CASSLVRTLEGSPLHF
>TRBV11-2|TRBJ2-3|-|-
TGTGCCAGCAGCTTACAATCCCTGCGCCCAGATACGCAGTATTTT
CASSLQSLRPDTQYF
>TRBV28|TRBJ1-1|TRBD1|-
TGTGCCAGCAGGATCGGACAGGGAGGAGGTACTGAAGCTTTCTTT
CASRIGQGGGTEAFF
>TRBV6-5|TRBJ1-1|TRBD1|-
TGTGCCAGCAGACGGGTGGACAGGGGCACTGAAGCTTTCTTT
CASRRVDRGTEAFF
>TRBV19|TRBJ1-2|-|-
TGTGCCAGTAGTATCCAGGGACAAATCTATGGCTACACCTTC
CASSIQGQIYGYTF
>TRBV3-1/TRBV3-2|TRBJ1-5|-|once
TGTGCCAGCAGCCCCAACATTGGCGGGCCCCAGCATTTT
CASSPNIGGPQHF
>TRBV7-9|TRBJ1-2|-|-
TGTGCCAGCAGCTCCAACGCAGTTAACTATGGCTACACCTTC
CASSSNAVNYGYTF
>TRBV28|TRBJ2-7|TRBD2|-
TGTGCCAGCACCATCTCCAGGGTAGGGACTACCTTAACCTACGAGCAGTACTTC
CASTISRVGTTLTYEQYF